Listed below are T cell receptor beta chains from one sample, sequenced in a study of cytomegalovirus exposure and HLA in healthy donors. Data came from immunoSEQ multiplex PCR; TCRdb stores just in-frame clones and leaves some out. The table lists about 180,000 clones, around 80% of them singletons. Sequenced sample: PBMCs. These receptors all come from a man in his forties in good health and CMV-seronegative. Both conserved end residues are part of each CDR3.

cdr3_length	v_call	cdr3_aa
17	TRBV4-3	CASSQELSSATYNEQFF
15	TRBV7-2	CASSPDRVTTYEQYF
14	TRBV7-6	CASGRWGDNQPQHF
14	TRBV30	CAWSGGSWDSPLHF
14	TRBV5-1	CASSLEGLGYEQFF
13	TRBV19	CASSSTGVYGYTF
13	TRBV30	CAWSGGFFSPLHF
13	TRBV4-3	CASSQELVHEQYF
15	TRBV7-9	CASSARGSSYNEQFF
11	TRBV5-6	CASSAGLEAFF
13	TRBV15	CATRTAGANVLTF
15	TRBV19	CASGETRYSNQPQHF
17	TRBV15	CATSRNSLSSGANVLTF
13	TRBV29-1	CSADRGEAGELFF
15	TRBV5-6	CASSKTIGQGLDYTF
18	TRBV9	CASSVDSRQGMINSPLHF
16	TRBV5-4	CASSLAGGQGGSPLHF
16	TRBV19	CARDLGPGQGRRPQHF
15	TRBV4-3	CASSQDTVSSYEQYF
15	TRBV9	CASSGREGANTEAFF
13	TRBV2	CASRAEDRAGYTF
13	TRBV10-3	CATGSGGLGGYTF
15	TRBV7-2	CASRFSGQVNTEAFF
13	TRBV5-4	CASSKAGGDTQYF
14	TRBV5-8	CASSLRWGEGKLFF
15	TRBV6-1	CASSDEGDLVDEQYF
13	TRBV5-1	CASSSEGQLVSFF
14	TRBV5-5	CASSLAQGREKLFF
17	TRBV18	CASSPYHQGARYTEAFF
11	TRBV20-1	CSVGAGDEQYF
13	TRBV13	CASSSFRDYGYTF
14	TRBV7-2	CASSLEGSGNIQYF
15	TRBV6-5	CASRQGAGGANVLTF
14	TRBV14	CASSRQSGANVLTF
15	TRBV5-1	CASSLEAGKVGGYTF
14	TRBV6-6	CASSYSGVDQPQHF
13	TRBV13	CANQDILSAEAFF
14	TRBV7-2	CASSLTFSSGELFF
18	TRBV19	CASSSRRTSGGNTGELFF
15	TRBV10-3	CAIWTSGGDTGELFF
12	TRBV2	CASSYIQGWAFF
13	TRBV4-3	CASSQESGDEAFF
13	TRBV11-2	CASSLEQTYEQYF
15	TRBV11-3	CASSPPGQGSYEQYF
13	TRBV30	CAWRDRGNTEAFF